This TCR beta chain was documented in a study of OX40 agonist ivuxolimab in advanced cancers. Using immunoSEQ multiplex PCR, the repertoire was profiled, and TCRdb retains in-frame clones only, with some absent. This sample has 43,000 or so clones, with roughly 90% found just once. Peripheral blood came from all dose cohorts at three timepoints. With regard to this clone: Its specificity is unknown.

Study-wide results and caveats: Compared with CD4+, CD8+ T cells on average had more expanded clones. At 0.1 to 3.0 mg/kg, CD4+ and CD8+ blood T cells expanded clonally by week 6.

The CDR3 length is 14 residues. Trimming left V 0 bases short and J 1 base short, with 6 bases between. Germline loops: CDR1 MNHEY, CDR2 SVGAGI. Sequences were derived from CD4+ or CD8+ T cells sorted from blood, sampled in a trial of the OX40 agonist ivuxolimab. The TCR comes from an adult with an advanced solid tumor such as melanoma, head and neck, liver or kidney cancer. This rearrangement joins TRBV6-5 to TRBJ1-1, with D uncertain. The CDR3 here is CASSYSAKNTEAFF. As DNA, the CDR3 is TGTGCCAGCAGTTACTCAGCGAAGAACACTGAAGCTTTCTTT.